These 26 T cell receptor beta chains were all obtained from the same sample, sequenced in a study of T cell responses to AZD1222 COVID-19 vaccine. Measured with immunoSEQ multiplex PCR; TCRdb has only the in-frame clones, and not every one. The sample carries 99,000 or so clones, 82% recorded once. The source material was peripheral blood, sampled on day 0 of AZD1222 vaccination. These receptors came from an adult in good health.

This rearrangement joins TRBV6-6 to TRBJ1-5; D unclear. This CDR3 region has 16 residues. CDR1 is MNHNY and CDR2 is SVGAGI in the germline V gene (reference sequence). With 5 bases removed from V and 0 bases from J, the gap between germline ends came to 14 bases. The CDR3, as DNA: TGTGCCAGCAGTCGACGGGTAGGAAATAGCAATCAGCCCCAGCATTTT. Translated, it gives CASSRRVGNSNQPQHF.

The chain links TRBV11-2 to TRBJ1-1, with D tentatively TRBD1 (5 bases). Trimming stripped 1 base from V and 2 bases from J, with 11 bases between. Germline CDR1 and CDR2: SGHAT and FQNNGV. The CDR3 spans 15 residues. CDR3 DNA sequence: TGTGCCAGCAGCTTAGGGGTAGGGGCCAACACTGAAGCTTTCTTT. Translating it yields CASSLGVGANTEAFF.

The CDR3, as DNA: TGTGCCAGCAGCTTAGTTGAGACTATGCTTAACTATGGCTACACCTTC. Amino acid sequence: CASSLVETMLNYGYTF. The V and J genes are TRBV7-9 and TRBJ1-2; D remains ambiguous. The CDR3 is 16 residues long. The ends were cut back, 1 base at V and 1 base at J, with 13 bases in the middle. Germline V gene sequence: CDR1 SEHNR, CDR2 FQNEAQ (reference sequence). The full variable domain, rest sourced from reference TRBV7-9 and TRBJ1-2, is DTGVSQNPRHKITKRGQNVTFRCDPISEHNRLYWYRQTLGQGPEFLTYFQNEAQLEKSRLLSDRFSAERPKGSFSTLEIQRTEQGDSAMYLCASSLVETMLNYGYTFGSGTRLTVV.

This clone was found once. This chain links TRBV13 with TRBJ1-1; D remains unclear. The germline gives CDR1 PRHDT, CDR2 FYEKMQ (reference sequence). V lost 4 bases and J 1 base, leaving 10 bases between the germline ends. There are 14 residues in the CDR3. The CDR3 is CASSSLPGNTEAFF. The CDR3 nucleotides read TGTGCCAGCAGCTCCCTTCCAGGGAACACTGAAGCTTTCTTT. The whole variable domain, remainder taken from reference TRBV13 and TRBJ1-1, is AAGVIQSPRHLIKEKRETATLKCYPIPRHDTVYWYQQGPGQDPQFLISFYEKMQSDKGSIPDRFSAQQFSDYHSELNMSSLELGDSALYFCASSSLPGNTEAFFGQGTRLTVV.

This clone was seen a single time. The chain has TRBV30 and TRBJ1-2; D unclear. This CDR3 comprises 12 residues. The germline V gene encodes CDR1 GTSNPN and CDR2 SVGIG (reference sequence). Trimming left V 4 bases short and J 4 bases short, with 10 bases between. The CDR3 DNA reads as TGTGCCTGGACAGTCGACCTCTATGGCTACACCTTC. The encoded protein is CAWTVDLYGYTF.

The chain employs TRBV19 and TRBJ2-2, with D uncertain. This CDR3 is built from 12 residues. Germline values: CDR1 LNHDA, CDR2 SQIVND (reference sequence). V gave up 3 bases and J gave up 7 bases, with 6 bases separating them. The CDR3 is CASSIAGGELFF. The CDR3 DNA follows: TGTGCCAGTAGTATCGCCGGCGGGGAGCTGTTTTTT.

The CDR3 protein is CASSGLNTEAFF. As DNA, the CDR3 is TGTGCCAGCAGCGGACTTAACACTGAAGCTTTCTTT. The genes are TRBV9 and TRBJ1-1, with unresolved D. CDR1 and CDR2 (germline): SGDLS, YYNGEE. Trimming left V 3 bases short and J 2 bases short, with 5 bases between. This CDR3 has 12 residues. The variable domain in full, completed from reference TRBV9 and TRBJ1-1, reads DSGVTQTPKHLITATGQRVTLRCSPRSGDLSVYWYQQSLDQGLQFLIQYYNGEERAKGNILERFSAQQFPDLHSELNLSSLELGDSALYFCASSGLNTEAFFGQGTRLTVV.

CDR3 in DNA: TGCGCCAGCAGCGCGACAGGGGATTATGGCTACACCTTC. This translates into CASSATGDYGYTF. The chain recombines TRBV5-1 with TRBJ1-2, with 8 bases lining up with TRBD1. With 4 bases clipped from V and 5 bases from J, the junction kept 4 bases outside the gene matches. CDR3 length equals 13 residues. Germline CDR1 and CDR2: SGHRS and YFSETQ.

J is TRBJ1-2 and V is TRBV15; D unresolved. The CDR3 loop spans 16 amino acids. Germline V gene lookup returns CDR1 LNHNV and CDR2 YYDKDF (reference sequence). The germline V and J ends were trimmed by 0 bases and 8 bases, with 19 bases remaining between them. The CDR3 DNA reads TGTGCCACCAGCAGAGATCCCCTTTTCCGGACGGGGGGCTACACCTTC. This encodes CATSRDPLFRTGGYTF.

The chain uses TRBV6-5 and TRBJ1-1; no firm D call. Germline loops: CDR1 MNHEY, CDR2 SVGAGI. V was trimmed by 6 bases and J by 0 bases, leaving 11 bases between them. This CDR3 is 14 amino acids long. DNA of the CDR3: TGTGCCAGCAGCCGCGGCGGGCTGAACACTGAAGCTTTCTTT. Amino acid sequence: CASSRGGLNTEAFF.

The V gene is TRBV10-1, the J gene TRBJ2-3; 15 bases align to TRBD2. The germline V gene has CDR1 WNHNN and CDR2 SYGVQD (reference sequence). The CDR3 runs to 17 residues. The trim removed 4 bases at V and 0 bases at J, leaving 2 bases unmatched. Here the CDR3 DNA reads TGCGCCAGCAGTGGGACTAGCGGGGGGGATAGCACAGATACGCAGTATTTT. Translating gives CASSGTSGGDSTDTQYF.

This clone was counted only a few times. The CDR3 region has the DNA TGTGCCAGCAGCAAACCTGACAGGGGGACCTACAATGAGCAGTTCTTC. It is translated as CASSKPDRGTYNEQFF. This sequence joins TRBV21-1 and TRBJ2-1; the table's D call, TRBD1, was not checked against the DNA. TRBV21-1 is given as a pseudogene. This CDR3 is 16 amino acids long.

The V call is TRBV10-3, the J call TRBJ1-2; D is unclear. The CDR3 sequence is 15 residues long. CDR1 and CDR2 (germline): ENHRY, SYGVKD. The germline V and J ends were trimmed by 1 base and 5 bases, with 14 bases remaining between them. CDR3 sequence (DNA): TGTGCCATCAGTGAGTTGACAAGTTCGAGGTATGGCTACACCTTC. Its protein is CAISELTSSRYGYTF.

The table lists this clone with a few counts. The chain is built from TRBV7-9 and TRBJ1-2; perhaps TRBD1 as D (6 bases). V lost 10 bases to trimming and J lost 0 bases, with 18 bases between them. The CDR3 covers 15 residues. Germline CDR1 reads SEHNR; CDR2 reads FQNEAQ (reference sequence). CDR3 in amino acids: CATEGGQTTNYGYTF. The CDR3 region has the DNA TGTGCCACCGAGGGGGGCCAGACTACTAACTATGGCTACACCTTC.

This chain links TRBV4-3 with TRBJ2-3, with 8 nucleotides matching TRBD1. V shed 0 bases and J 4 bases; nucleotides not matched to a gene: 9. Germline CDR1 reads LGHNA; CDR2 reads YSLEER. This CDR3 spans 17 amino acids. CDR3 loop: CASSQDPPRGLADTQYF. DNA for the CDR3: TGCGCCAGCAGCCAAGATCCCCCCAGGGGGCTCGCAGATACGCAGTATTTT.

CDR3 in DNA: TGTGCCAGCAGCTTGGCAGGGACGGGGCTGGACGGCTACACCTTC. Its translation is CASSLAGTGLDGYTF. This chain connects TRBV5-5 to TRBJ1-2; D is possibly TRBD1 (5 bases). The CDR3 runs 15 residues. Germline V gene data show CDR1 as SGHKS and CDR2 as YYEKEE (reference sequence). Trimming took 0 bases from V and 8 from J, leaving 17 bases between them.

V and J are TRBV6-2 or TRBV6-3 and TRBJ1-1; no clear D gene. V was clipped by 0 bases and J by 5 bases, with 10 bases between them. Per the germline V gene, CDR1 is MNHEY and CDR2 is SVGEGT. The length of the CDR3 is 14 residues. The CDR3 coding sequence is TGTGCCAGCAGTTACTCGATCCCCGGGACTGAAGCTTTCTTT. Amino acids: CASSYSIPGTEAFF.

The chain has TRBV27 and TRBJ1-3, with D possibly being TRBD1 (6 bases). Germline CDR1 MNHEY, CDR2 SMNVEV (reference sequence). The CDR3 is made up of 15 amino acids. V lost 6 bases, J lost 2 bases, and 14 bases lay in between. The CDR3 DNA reads as TGTGCCAGCAGCCGGAGAAGGACAGCTGGAAACACCATATATTTT. This codes for CASSRRRTAGNTIYF.

This sequence joins TRBV6-4 and TRBJ2-3, with a weak D call TRBD1 (7 bases). The V end was cut by 6 bases, the J end by 1 base, with 14 bases between. The CDR3 loop spans 15 amino acids. Germline loops: CDR1 MRHNA, CDR2 SNTAGT. The CDR3 region has the DNA TGTGCCAGCAGGCCTCAGGGGGGCGGCACAGATACGCAGTATTTT. As protein: CASRPQGGGTDTQYF.

This chain links TRBV10-3 with TRBJ2-1, with 11 bases lining up with TRBD1. The CDR3 sequence is 16 residues long. Germline assignment: CDR1 ENHRY and CDR2 SYGVKD. Trimming cost V 8 bases and J 0 bases; bases outside gene matches: 6. CDR3 bases: TGTGCCATCGGGGACAGGGGGACCCGCTCCTACAATGAGCAGTTCTTC. Residues: CAIGDRGTRSYNEQFF.

The V and J genes are TRBV4-2 and TRBJ1-2, with 10 nucleotides matching TRBD1. The CDR3 length is 18 residues. Looked up from germline, CDR1 is LGHNA and CDR2 is YNFKEQ. Trimming at V came to 3 bases and at J to 4 bases, leaving 14 bases not matched to a gene. CDR3 DNA sequence: TGTGCCAGCAGCCATGATACCGGGACAGGGGTATTGTCCTATGGCTACACCTTC. Translating it yields CASSHDTGTGVLSYGYTF.

CDR3 in DNA: TGCGCCAGCAGCCACACACCGGGACAGGGGGCCAGAGGGTATGGCTACACCTTC. It yields the protein CASSHTPGQGARGYGYTF. The J gene is TRBJ1-2, the V gene TRBV4-3, with 12 bases identical to TRBD1. The germline gives CDR1 LGHNA, CDR2 YSLEER. The V and J ends lost 3 bases and 5 bases, in that order; junction bases with no gene match: 13. The CDR3 runs to 18 residues.

This chain links TRBV5-1 with TRBJ1-2; D may be TRBD1 (6 bases). The CDR3 totals 13 residues. Trimming left V 3 bases short and J 8 bases short, with 14 bases between. Germline V CDR1 and CDR2: SGHRS, YFSETQ. CDR3 protein: CASSSSTGSGYTF. CDR3 nucleotide sequence: TGCGCCAGCAGCTCCAGCACAGGGTCCGGCTACACCTTC. The complete variable domain, with remaining parts taken from reference TRBV5-1 and TRBJ1-2, reads KAGVTQTPRYLIKTRGQQVTLSCSPISGHRSVSWYQQTPGQGLQFLFEYFSETQRNKGNFPGRFSGRQFSNSRSEMNVSTLELGDSALYLCASSSSTGSGYTFGSGTRLTVV.

J is TRBJ1-2 and V is TRBV19, with 8 bases identical to TRBD1. The CDR3 has 18 amino acids. V was pared by 2 bases and J by 8 bases, with 19 bases of the junction left unmatched. Germline V gene lookup returns CDR1 LNHDA and CDR2 SQIVND (reference sequence). CDR3 protein: CASSISSGQAGIGGGYTF. The CDR3 nucleotides read TGTGCCAGTAGTATAAGTTCGGGACAGGCAGGCATCGGTGGGGGCTACACCTTC.

The rearrangement uses TRBV12-5 and TRBJ2-3; D uncertain. The CDR3 spans 15 residues. The germline V gene has CDR1 LGHNT and CDR2 FRNRAP. V was pared by 1 base and J by 4 bases, with 12 bases between. In nucleotides, the CDR3 is TGTGCTAGTGGTTTGGGAACGGTGGGTTCAGATACGCAGTATTTT. It translates to CASGLGTVGSDTQYF.

The gene calls are TRBV4-3 and TRBJ1-4, with D possibly being TRBD1 (6 bases). The CDR3 has 14 residues. From germline, CDR1 is LGHNA and CDR2 YSLEER. The ends were cut back, 5 bases at V and 6 bases at J, with 13 bases in the middle. In DNA, the CDR3 is TGCGCCAGCAGCAGGGGGGGCATCGATGAAAAACTGTTTTTT. Its protein is CASSRGGIDEKLFF.